Listed here is a single T cell receptor beta chain. The antigen is unknown. A multiplex PCR was run with 60 Vbeta primers and 13 Jbeta primers. Produced via immunoSEQ multiplex PCR; TCRdb's table is partial and in-frame only. The table has about 120,000 clones, 65% to 80% seen once; the top ten hold about 2.8%. These data belong to a study of cytomegalovirus exposure and HLA in healthy donors. Unrecorded immune exposures were likely, despite nominal health at sampling. The CDR3 is 14 amino acids. Germline V gene sequence: CDR1 LNHDA, CDR2 SQIVND (reference sequence). V was clipped by 5 bases and J by 10 bases; unmatched bases: 10. General study results and limits: It has been reported that TCR beta sequences accurately predicted the HLA-A and HLA-B alleles of most subjects. According to an earlier analysis, most TCR beta V segments yielded productive rearrangements about 90% or about 30% of the time.

This receptor was identified in a woman aged 40 to 49 in good health and CMV-seropositive. Specimen: PBMCs. The V and J genes are TRBV19 and TRBJ2-7; the match to TRBD2 covers 11 bases. As DNA, the CDR3 is TGTGCCAGTAGTGCGACGCAACTAGCGGGAGAACAGTACTTC. Translating it yields CASSATQLAGEQYF.